Following are 16 T cell receptor beta chains from one sample sequenced in a study of blood T cell repertoires in COVID-19 (dated by TCRdb to about 2020). Libraries were built with the immunoSEQ multiplex PCR assay. TCRdb's version of the immuneACCESS table is confined to in-frame rearrangements and falls short of the full clone set. An unresolved V gene accounts for under half of the shortfall where checked; the remainder is of unknown origin. Recorded for this sample are under 300,000 clones; approximately 83% of them occurred a single time. The top ten clones comprise approximately 12% of the sample. The sequencing sample was made of peripheral blood. The receptors were sampled from a human donor in a cohort sampled during active COVID-19.

J is TRBJ1-4 and V is TRBV5-1; tentatively, D is TRBD1 (5 bases). Trimming took 3 bases from V and 7 from J, leaving 13 bases between them. The CDR3 loop spans 14 amino acids. Germline V gene sequence: CDR1 SGHRS, CDR2 YFSETQ. Here the CDR3 reads CASSSGGKGEKLFF. The DNA for the CDR3 is TGCGCCAGCAGCTCCGGGGGGAAAGGTGAAAAACTGTTTTTT.

The rearrangement uses TRBV28 and TRBJ2-1; TRBD2 matches at 10 bases. The junction had 3 bases not matched to a gene; V was cut back by 7 bases and J by 3 bases. Germline CDR1 MDHEN, CDR2 SYDVKM. This CDR3 is built from 14 residues. CDR3 sequence (DNA): TGTGCCAGCACCACTAGCGGGGTCTACAATGAGCAGTTCTTC. Translating gives CASTTSGVYNEQFF. Full variable domain (missing parts from reference TRBV28 and TRBJ2-1): DVKVTQSSRYLVKRTGEKVFLECVQDMDHENMFWYRQDPGLGLRLIYFSYDVKMKEKGDIPEGYSVSREKKERFSLILESASTNQTSMYLCASTTSGVYNEQFFGPGTRLTVL.

The chain carries TRBV7-9 and TRBJ1-1; D is perhaps TRBD1 (5 bases). The CDR3 runs to 14 residues. CDR1 and CDR2 (germline): SEHNR, FQNEAQ (reference sequence). V dropped 7 bases and J dropped 3 bases, with 15 bases sitting between them. The CDR3 DNA sequence: TGTGCCAGCACCTCAGACAGACCTTACACTGAAGCTTTCTTT. Translated, it gives CASTSDRPYTEAFF.

The J gene is TRBJ2-2, the V gene TRBV19, with a weak D call TRBD1 (6 bases). Trimming took 3 bases from V and 7 from J, leaving 9 bases between them. Germline CDR1 LNHDA, CDR2 SQIVND (reference sequence). This CDR3 comprises 13 residues. The CDR3 coding sequence is TGTGCCAGTAGTATCCAGGGGCTCGGGGAGCTGTTTTTT. This encodes CASSIQGLGELFF.

This chain connects TRBV12-3 or TRBV12-4 to TRBJ2-6; TRBD1 might be the D (6 bases). This CDR3 has 12 amino acids. With 8 bases removed from V and 16 bases from J, the gap between germline ends came to 18 bases. This CDR3 is CASRDLTRGLTF. The CDR3 DNA is TGTGCCAGCCGCGACCTCACCAGGGGACTGACTTTC.

The rearrangement uses TRBV7-2 and TRBJ2-5, with 9 bases identical to TRBD2. Trimming at V came to 6 bases and at J to 1 base, leaving 6 bases not matched to a gene. This CDR3 spans 15 amino acids. Germline assignment: CDR1 SGHTA and CDR2 FQGNSA. CDR3 sequence (DNA): TGTGCCAGCAGTCGCTCTAGCGGGGTCCAAGAGACCCAGTACTTC. This encodes CASSRSSGVQETQYF.

The rearrangement uses TRBV28 and TRBJ2-2; D remains unclear. The V end lost 2 bases, the J end lost 5 bases, and 18 bases lay between the germline ends. The CDR3 totals 17 residues. Germline V gene lookup returns CDR1 MDHEN and CDR2 SYDVKM. In DNA, the CDR3 is TGTGCCAGCAGTTTAGGGTACAGCCACCTTGAGACCGGGGAGCTGTTTTTT. Encoded protein: CASSLGYSHLETGELFF.

The chain recombines TRBV28 with TRBJ1-6, with unresolved D. CDR3 length equals 13 residues. Trimming stripped 6 bases from V and 9 bases from J, with 12 bases between. Germline lookup yields CDR1 MDHEN and CDR2 SYDVKM. The CDR3 spells CASRSGVGSPLHF. The CDR3 bases are TGTGCCAGCAGGTCCGGGGTGGGTTCACCCCTCCACTTT.

The chain recombines TRBV28 with TRBJ2-7; TRBD2 agrees at 8 bases. V gave up 6 bases and J gave up 0 bases; unmatched junction bases: 13. CDR3 length: 17 residues. Germline V gene lookup returns CDR1 MDHEN and CDR2 SYDVKM. The CDR3 loop reads CASSPPRVAGNSYEQYF. The DNA of the CDR3 is TGTGCCAGCAGCCCTCCTAGGGTAGCGGGGAACTCCTACGAGCAGTACTTC.

In this sample, this clone turned up once. The V gene is TRBV11-2, the J gene TRBJ2-3; 10 bases agree with TRBD2. This CDR3 is 15 amino acids long. Germline V gene lookup returns CDR1 SGHAT and CDR2 FQNNGV. J lost 8 bases, V lost 6 bases, and 11 bases had no gene match. The CDR3 spells CASRGSGRTGATQYF. The CDR3 DNA follows: TGTGCCAGCAGGGGTAGCGGGAGGACCGGGGCTACGCAGTATTTT.

The rearrangement uses TRBV5-1 and TRBJ2-1, with 8 bases that match TRBD2. V shed 5 bases, J shed 0 bases, and the junction held 4 bases outside the gene matches. The germline CDR1 and CDR2 sequences are SGHRS and YFSETQ. The CDR3 has 15 amino acids. The CDR3 nucleotides read TGCGCCAGCAGTCGGAGCGGGAGCTCCTACAATGAGCAGTTCTTC. It encodes CASSRSGSSYNEQFF.

The V call is TRBV18, the J call TRBJ2-6; D unresolved. The V end was cut by 2 bases, the J end by 0 bases, with 14 bases between. The CDR3 consists of 18 residues. Germline loops: CDR1 KGHSH, CDR2 LQKENI. CDR3 nucleotides: TGTGCCAGCTCACCAACAAAGTCCCTCAGCTCTGGGGCCAACGTCCTGACTTTC. This sequence encodes CASSPTKSLSSGANVLTF.

This chain connects TRBV5-1 to TRBJ2-7; 11 bases line up with TRBD1. With 0 bases clipped from V and 3 bases from J, the junction kept 5 bases outside the gene matches. The CDR3 runs to 16 residues. CDR1 and CDR2 (germline): SGHRS, YFSETQ. CDR3 sequence (DNA): TGCGCCAGCAGCTTGGCGGTGGGGACAGGGGGCTACGAGCAGTACTTC. It codes for CASSLAVGTGGYEQYF. The entire variable domain, with the rest obtained from reference TRBV5-1 and TRBJ2-7, is as follows: KAGVTQTPRYLIKTRGQQVTLSCSPISGHRSVSWYQQTPGQGLQFLFEYFSETQRNKGNFPGRFSGRQFSNSRSEMNVSTLELGDSALYLCASSLAVGTGGYEQYFGPGTRLTVT.

CDR3 DNA sequence: TGTGCCAGCAGCTCCCCTAAGCGGGTGGGTGAGCAGTTCTTC. Translation gives CASSSPKRVGEQFF. The rearrangement links TRBV11-2 to TRBJ2-1, with a tentative D call TRBD2 (6 bases). Trimming stripped 4 bases from V and 9 bases from J, with 16 bases between. CDR1 and CDR2 (germline): SGHAT, FQNNGV. CDR3 length equals 14 residues.

The CDR3 bases are TGTGCCAGCAGCCCCGTGGGGCATGGTGAGCAGTTCTTC. The encoded protein is CASSPVGHGEQFF. The genes are TRBV6-5 and TRBJ2-1; D possibly corresponds to TRBD1 (5 bases). Between the trimmed V and J ends, which lost 6 bases and 9 bases, there was a span of 15 bases. Germline V gene data show CDR1 as MNHEY and CDR2 as SVGAGI. The CDR3 spans 13 residues.

J is TRBJ1-2 and V is TRBV29-1; TRBD1 matches at 7 bases. J lost 6 bases, V lost 7 bases, and 11 bases had no gene match. This CDR3 comprises 13 residues. Germline V gene lookup returns CDR1 SQVTM and CDR2 ANQGSEA. The CDR3 loop reads CSARDSLVHGYTF. The CDR3, as DNA: TGCAGCGCTCGGGACAGTTTGGTCCATGGCTACACCTTC.